These 30 T cell receptor beta chains were sequenced from one sample in a study of T cells in localized non-small cell lung cancer. The protocol was immunoSEQ multiplex PCR, while the TCRdb copy is restricted to in-frame clones and leaves out a portion. The repertoire holds tens of thousands of clones, with 65% to 85% as singletons. This specimen was peripheral blood, taken before any cancer treatment. The receptor set was obtained from a female donor older than 55 with stage I lung adenocarcinoma.

The DNA for the CDR3 is TGTGCCAGCAGCTTAGTGGGTCAGGTTTCCCTCGGAGGGGATACGCAGTATTTT. As protein: CASSLVGQVSLGGDTQYF. The chain couples TRBV7-2 to TRBJ2-3, with D possibly matching TRBD2 (6 bases). V lost 1 base and J 6 bases, leaving 23 bases between the germline ends. In germline, CDR1 is SGHTA, CDR2 FQGNSA. The CDR3 has 18 residues. Combining the CDR3 with reference TRBV7-2 and TRBJ2-3 gives the whole variable domain GAGVSQSPSNKVTEKGKDVELRCDPISGHTALYWYRQSLGQGLEFLIYFQGNSAPDKSGLPSDRFSAERTGGSVSTLTIQRTQQEDSAVYLCASSLVGQVSLGGDTQYFGPGTRLTVL.

The chain links TRBV7-9 to TRBJ1-2; a weak D match, TRBD1 (5 bases). CDR3 length equals 12 residues. Per germline, CDR1 SEHNR and CDR2 FQNEAQ (reference sequence). V was shortened by 5 bases and J by 8 bases, with 12 bases between the two germline ends. The CDR3 DNA sequence: TGTGCCAGCAGCCAAACAGGTGTCGGCTACACCTTC. Translation: CASSQTGVGYTF. Combining the CDR3 with reference TRBV7-9 and TRBJ1-2 gives the whole variable domain DTGVSQNPRHKITKRGQNVTFRCDPISEHNRLYWYRQTLGQGPEFLTYFQNEAQLEKSRLLSDRFSAERPKGSFSTLEIQRTEQGDSAMYLCASSQTGVGYTFGSGTRLTVV.

The rearrangement links TRBV29-1 to TRBJ2-2; TRBD1 agrees at 9 bases. This CDR3 has 15 residues. V lost 4 bases, J lost 4 bases, and 7 bases stayed unmatched. Germline CDR1 reads SQVTM; CDR2 reads ANQGSEA. The CDR3 is CSVVRDRVGTGELFF. The CDR3 DNA follows: TGCAGCGTTGTAAGGGACAGGGTGGGCACCGGGGAGCTGTTTTTT.

V gene TRBV5-4 combines with J gene TRBJ1-2; D perhaps matches TRBD1 (5 bases). The CDR3 spans 13 residues. V was trimmed by 0 bases and J by 8 bases, leaving 11 bases between them. The V gene's germline CDR1 is SGHNT and CDR2 YYREEE (reference sequence). The CDR3 is CASSLVTGDGYTF. DNA for the CDR3: TGTGCCAGCAGCTTGGTCACAGGAGACGGCTACACCTTC.

This clone was seen only once. The chain recombines TRBV7-2 with TRBJ2-7; TRBD1 is a possible D gene (6 bases). Germline CDR1 and CDR2: SGHTA and FQGNSA. Trimming took off 5 bases at V and 0 bases at J, with 14 bases between the two ends. This CDR3 region has 15 residues. Written as DNA, the CDR3 is TGTGCCAGCAGCCCCCTTGGGACACCCTCCTACGAGCAGTACTTC. It is translated as CASSPLGTPSYEQYF.

This chain connects TRBV7-8 to TRBJ1-2; no firm D call. Trimming removed 5 bases from V and 6 bases from J, with 10 bases in between. The CDR3 consists of 12 residues. The germline gives CDR1 SGHVS, CDR2 FQNEAQ. CDR3 protein: CASSLARDGYTF. The CDR3 DNA reads as TGTGCCAGCAGCCTCGCAAGAGATGGCTACACCTTC. Full variable domain (missing parts from reference TRBV7-8 and TRBJ1-2): GAGVSQSPRYKVAKRGQDVALRCDPISGHVSLFWYQQALGQGPEFLTYFQNEAQLDKSGLPSDRFFAERPEGSVSTLKIQRTQQEDSAVYLCASSLARDGYTFGSGTRLTVV.

The chain has TRBV13 and TRBJ1-2; D is uncertain. Germline V lookup: CDR1 PRHDT, CDR2 FYEKMQ (reference sequence). V was clipped by 2 bases and J by 0 bases, with 10 bases between them. The CDR3 has 15 amino acids. In nucleotides, the CDR3 is TGTGCCAGCAGCTTAAGGGTGAGAGCTAACTATGGCTACACCTTC. Translation gives CASSLRVRANYGYTF. Using reference TRBV13 and TRBJ1-2 for the parts outside the CDR3, the full variable domain is AAGVIQSPRHLIKEKRETATLKCYPIPRHDTVYWYQQGPGQDPQFLISFYEKMQSDKGSIPDRFSAQQFSDYHSELNMSSLELGDSALYFCASSLRVRANYGYTFGSGTRLTVV.

The gene calls are TRBV4-2 and TRBJ1-1, with D unresolved. With 0 bases removed from V and 3 bases from J, the gap between germline ends came to 8 bases. In germline, CDR1 is LGHNA, CDR2 YNFKEQ. The CDR3 consists of 14 residues. In nucleotides, the CDR3 is TGTGCCAGCAGCCAAGATGACGGCGACACTGAAGCTTTCTTT. Its translation: CASSQDDGDTEAFF.

DNA of the CDR3: TGTGCCAGCAGCTTAGCCGGGCACACCGGGGAGCTGTTTTTT. This encodes CASSLAGHTGELFF. The chain is built from TRBV7-6 and TRBJ2-2; no definite D call. This CDR3 is built from 14 residues. V lost 0 bases to trimming and J lost 3 bases, with 5 bases between them. Germline values: CDR1 SGHVS, CDR2 FNYEAQ.

The chain is built from TRBV2 and TRBJ2-7, with D possibly TRBD2 on 6 matching bases. The CDR3 contains 14 residues. Germline CDR1 reads SNHLY; CDR2 reads FYNNEI. V was clipped by 5 bases and J by 8 bases, with 19 bases between them. The CDR3 bases are TGTGCCAGCAGTAGGACGGGGGATCGGGTCCAGCAGTACTTC. This encodes CASSRTGDRVQQYF.

This chain links TRBV30 with TRBJ2-2, with D tentatively TRBD1 (6 bases). CDR1 and CDR2 (germline): GTSNPN, SVGIG (reference sequence). The CDR3 is 14 amino acids. Trimming stripped 4 bases from V and 4 bases from J, with 13 bases between. The CDR3 reads CAWIKGVGTGELFF. As DNA, the CDR3 is TGTGCCTGGATTAAGGGGGTAGGCACCGGGGAGCTGTTTTTT.

This chain's CDR3 is CASSKGLAGGGWSTDTQYF. The CDR3 nucleotides are TGTGCCAGCTCGAAGGGACTAGCGGGAGGAGGCTGGAGCACAGATACGCAGTATTTT. The rearrangement uses TRBV19 and TRBJ2-3; TRBD2 agrees at 15 bases. In germline, CDR1 is LNHDA, CDR2 SQIVND (reference sequence). The ends lost 9 bases at V and 0 bases at J; junction bases unmatched: 13. The CDR3 is made up of 19 amino acids.

The chain couples TRBV19 to TRBJ2-2; 10 positions match TRBD1. This CDR3 has 16 residues. Germline V lookup: CDR1 LNHDA, CDR2 SQIVND (reference sequence). V gave up 5 bases and J gave up 5 bases; unmatched junction bases: 8. CDR3 DNA: TGTGCCAGTAGTCCGGGACAGGGGTTGGGTACCGGGGAGCTGTTTTTT. This gives the protein CASSPGQGLGTGELFF.

V gene TRBV9 combines with J gene TRBJ2-1, with 9 bases aligning to TRBD2. Germline loops: CDR1 SGDLS, CDR2 YYNGEE. V was pared by 0 bases and J by 7 bases, with 2 bases of the junction left unmatched. The CDR3 covers 14 residues. The CDR3 DNA is TGTGCCAGCAGCGTAGCTGCGGGGGGGAATGAGCAGTTCTTC. It is translated as CASSVAAGGNEQFF.

This chain links TRBV25-1 with TRBJ2-7; TRBD1 is a possible D gene (6 bases). Germline V gene sequence: CDR1 MGHDK, CDR2 SYGVNS. Trimming removed 6 bases at V and 0 bases at J, with 15 bases between. This CDR3 has 15 amino acids. This CDR3 is CASRASGDRSYEQYF. As DNA, the CDR3 is TGTGCCAGCAGAGCCTCAGGGGACCGCTCCTACGAGCAGTACTTC.

Concerning this clone itself: Likely a read error: the CDR3 ends without its conserved phenylalanine or tryptophan. Because the CDR3's place on the DNA is in doubt, the DNA is left out and the CDR3 is given as listed by TCRdb. The chain recombines TRBV6-5 with TRBJ2-7; no DNA check was done on the table's D call, TRBD2. The length of the CDR3 is 13 amino acids, counting both ends. From germline, CDR1 is MNHEY and CDR2 SVGAGI. The CDR3 protein is CASSRTRTSGNDI.

This chain joins TRBV5-4 and TRBJ1-2; 11 positions match TRBD1. This CDR3 region has 16 residues. Germline V gene data show CDR1 as SGHNT and CDR2 as YYREEE (reference sequence). V lost 4 bases to trimming and J lost 4 bases; unmatched junction nucleotides: 9. The CDR3 nucleotides read TGTGCCAGCAGCGCCGGACAGGGGGCGGCCGGCTATGGCTACACCTTC. Translating gives CASSAGQGAAGYGYTF.

This clone was seen a handful of times. The J gene is TRBJ2-1, the V gene TRBV7-2, with 14 positions matching TRBD2. The CDR3 runs to 14 residues. J lost 15 bases, V lost 5 bases, and 9 bases had no gene match. Germline V gene lookup returns CDR1 SGHTA and CDR2 FQGNSA. CDR3 amino acids: CASSAGTSGRTGFF. The DNA of the CDR3 is TGTGCCAGCAGCGCCGGGACTAGCGGGAGAACCGGGTTCTTC.

The DNA of the CDR3 is TGTGCCAGCAGCTTGGGGGCTTTGGTTGGCTACACCTTC. It codes for CASSLGALVGYTF. This sequence joins TRBV5-5 and TRBJ1-2, with D uncertain. CDR3 size: 13 residues. Trimming took off 0 bases at V and 7 bases at J, with 10 bases between the two ends. Germline V gene sequence: CDR1 SGHKS, CDR2 YYEKEE (reference sequence).

The chain links TRBV6-8 to TRBJ1-2; D not certain. This CDR3 has 16 amino acids. V dropped 5 bases and J dropped 4 bases, with 20 bases sitting between them. CDR1 and CDR2 (germline): MNHGY, SAAAGT. CDR3 in amino acids: CASSAPCSRKTYGYTF. Written as DNA, the CDR3 is TGTGCCAGCAGTGCGCCATGCTCTAGAAAGACCTATGGCTACACCTTC.

This chain joins TRBV19 and TRBJ1-4; no clear D gene. V lost 3 bases and J lost 8, with 4 bases in between. Germline values: CDR1 LNHDA, CDR2 SQIVND (reference sequence). This CDR3 is built from 11 residues. CDR3 region: CASSIKEKLFF. Written as DNA, the CDR3 is TGTGCCAGTAGTATCAAAGAAAAACTGTTTTTT.

The chain employs TRBV7-2 and TRBJ1-1, with D uncertain. The V end was cut by 5 bases, the J end by 1 base, with 17 bases between. Germline assignment: CDR1 SGHTA and CDR2 FQGNSA. This CDR3 spans 16 amino acids. For the CDR3, the DNA is TGTGCCAGCAGCCCACTAAGGGCAGGATCGAACACTGAAGCTTTCTTT. Translated, it gives CASSPLRAGSNTEAFF.

V usage is TRBV7-8 and J usage is TRBJ1-1; D is unclear. Germline values: CDR1 SGHVS, CDR2 FQNEAQ. V was trimmed by 1 base and J by 2 bases, leaving 11 bases between them. The CDR3 consists of 15 residues. CDR3 nucleotides: TGTGCCAGCAGCTTAGTTGGAAACAGCAACACTGAAGCTTTCTTT. This translates into CASSLVGNSNTEAFF.

This chain joins TRBV5-4 and TRBJ2-5; the D gene is possibly TRBD1 (5 bases). Germline CDR1 SGHNT, CDR2 YYREEE (reference sequence). Trimming took off 4 bases at V and 2 bases at J, with 9 bases between the two ends. The CDR3 runs to 13 residues. The CDR3 sequence: CASSDRDQETQYF. CDR3 bases: TGTGCCAGCAGCGACAGAGATCAAGAGACCCAGTACTTC.

V usage is TRBV19 and J usage is TRBJ1-1, with 7 bases fitting TRBD1. V lost 7 bases to trimming and J lost 2 bases; unmatched junction nucleotides: 10. This CDR3 is built from 15 residues. The germline V gene has CDR1 LNHDA and CDR2 SQIVND (reference sequence). The CDR3 sequence: CASKRGGQDNTEAFF. CDR3 nucleotides: TGTGCCAGTAAAAGGGGCGGACAGGATAACACTGAAGCTTTCTTT.

The J gene is TRBJ2-2, the V gene TRBV7-2; D may match TRBD1 or TRBD2 (5 bases each). This CDR3 region has 15 residues. Deletions cut 4 bases from V and 6 bases from J, with 15 bases between. Looked up from germline, CDR1 is SGHTA and CDR2 is FQGNSA. The CDR3 sequence: CASSYEVGVAGELFF. The DNA of the CDR3 is TGTGCCAGCAGCTACGAGGTGGGGGTTGCCGGGGAGCTGTTTTTT.

Notes on this clone: Its ends do not fully match the called genes, so a read error is possible. This chain joins TRBV7-3 and TRBJ2-7; 9 bases agree with TRBD1. Germline assignment: CDR1 SGHTA and CDR2 FQGTGA. CDR3 length: 15 amino acids. The CDR3 reads CVSSLTGGETYEQYF. CDR3 DNA: TGTGTCAGCAGTCTGACAGGGGGAGAGACCTACGAGCAGTACTTC.

In its sample, this clone was seen once. V is TRBV27 and J is TRBJ2-5, with TRBD2 matching 11 bases. The CDR3 is made up of 15 amino acids. V lost 5 bases and J lost 4; bases outside the gene matches: 6. Germline CDR1 and CDR2: MNHEY and SMNVEV (reference sequence). CDR3 nucleotides: TGTGCCAGCAGTCTCCGCGGACTAGCGGGAGAGACCCAGTACTTC. Its translation: CASSLRGLAGETQYF.

V gene TRBV28 combines with J gene TRBJ2-7; 12 nucleotides agree with TRBD2. The V gene end was trimmed by 5 bases and the J gene end by 5 bases; junction bases not matched to a gene: 10. The CDR3 spans 16 residues. CDR1 is MDHEN, CDR2 SYDVKM, per germline. The CDR3 coding sequence is TGTGCCAGCAGTCAGCTAGCGGGAGGGAGGATCGACGAGCAGTACTTC. Translation: CASSQLAGGRIDEQYF.

The genes are TRBV7-2 and TRBJ2-1; D uncertain. V was cut by 0 bases and J by 9 bases, with 15 bases left in between. The germline V gene encodes CDR1 SGHTA and CDR2 FQGNSA. CDR3 size: 15 residues. This chain's CDR3 is CASSLAQLRSREQFF. In nucleotides, the CDR3 is TGTGCCAGCAGCTTAGCCCAGCTGCGTTCCCGTGAGCAGTTCTTC.